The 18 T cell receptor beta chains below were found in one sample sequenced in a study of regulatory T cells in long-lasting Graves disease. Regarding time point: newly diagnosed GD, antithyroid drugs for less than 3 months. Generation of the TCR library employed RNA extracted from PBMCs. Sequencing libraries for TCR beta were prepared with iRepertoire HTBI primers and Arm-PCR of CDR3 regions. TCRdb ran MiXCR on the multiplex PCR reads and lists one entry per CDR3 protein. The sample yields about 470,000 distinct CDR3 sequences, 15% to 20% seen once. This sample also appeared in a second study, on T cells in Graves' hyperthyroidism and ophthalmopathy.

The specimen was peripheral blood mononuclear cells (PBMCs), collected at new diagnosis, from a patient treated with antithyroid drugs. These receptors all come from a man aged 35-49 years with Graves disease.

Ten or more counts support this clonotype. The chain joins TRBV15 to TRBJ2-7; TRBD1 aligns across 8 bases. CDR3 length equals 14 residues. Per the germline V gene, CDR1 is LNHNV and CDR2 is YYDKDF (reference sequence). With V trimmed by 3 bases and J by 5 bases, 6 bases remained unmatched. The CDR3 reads CATSRAGTGNEQYF. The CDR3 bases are TGTGCCACCAGCAGGGCCGGGACAGGCAACGAGCAGTACTTC. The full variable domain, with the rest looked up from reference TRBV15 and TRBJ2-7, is DAMVIQNPRYQVTQFGKPVTLSCSQTLNHNVMYWYQQKSSQAPKLLFHYYDKDFNNEADTPDNFQSRRPNTSFCFLDIRSPGLGDTAMYLCATSRAGTGNEQYFGPGTRLTVT.

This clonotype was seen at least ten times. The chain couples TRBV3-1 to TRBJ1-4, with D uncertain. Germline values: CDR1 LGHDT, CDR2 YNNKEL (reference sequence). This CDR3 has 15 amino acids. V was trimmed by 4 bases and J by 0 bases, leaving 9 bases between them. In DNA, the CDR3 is TGTGCCAGCAGCCGCAACACTGCAACTAATGAAAAACTGTTTTTT. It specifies CASSRNTATNEKLFF. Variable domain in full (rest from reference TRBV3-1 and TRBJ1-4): DTAVSQTPKYLVTQMGNDKSIKCEQNLGHDTMYWYKQDSKKFLKIMFSYNNKELIINETVPNRFSPKSPDKAHLNLHINSLELGDSAVYFCASSRNTATNEKLFFGSGTQLSVL.

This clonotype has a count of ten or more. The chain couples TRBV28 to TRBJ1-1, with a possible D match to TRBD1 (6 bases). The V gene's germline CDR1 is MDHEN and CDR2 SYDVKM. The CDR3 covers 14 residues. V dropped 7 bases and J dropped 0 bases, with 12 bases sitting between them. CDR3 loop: CASMEGGMNTEAFF. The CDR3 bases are TGTGCCAGCATGGAGGGGGGCATGAACACTGAAGCTTTCTTT.

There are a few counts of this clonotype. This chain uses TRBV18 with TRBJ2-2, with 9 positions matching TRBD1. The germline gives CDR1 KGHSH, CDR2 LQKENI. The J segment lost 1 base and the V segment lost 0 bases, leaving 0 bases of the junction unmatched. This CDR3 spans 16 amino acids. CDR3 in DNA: TGTGCCAGCTCACCACCGACAGGGGGGAACACCGGGGAGCTGTTTTTT. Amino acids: CASSPPTGGNTGELFF.

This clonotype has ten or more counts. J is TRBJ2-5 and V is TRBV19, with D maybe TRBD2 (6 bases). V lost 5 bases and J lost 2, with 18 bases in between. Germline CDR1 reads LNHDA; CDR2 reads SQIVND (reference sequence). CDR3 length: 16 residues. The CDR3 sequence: CASSPGGPTKQETQYF. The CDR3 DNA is TGTGCCAGTAGTCCCGGAGGGCCCACAAAACAAGAGACCCAGTACTTC.

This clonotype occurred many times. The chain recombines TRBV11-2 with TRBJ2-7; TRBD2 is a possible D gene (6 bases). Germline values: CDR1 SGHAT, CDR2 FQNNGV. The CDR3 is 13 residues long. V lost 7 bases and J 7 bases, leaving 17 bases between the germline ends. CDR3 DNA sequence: TGTGCCAGCATTGGGCTAGCGACGGGTGAGCAGTACTTC. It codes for CASIGLATGEQYF.

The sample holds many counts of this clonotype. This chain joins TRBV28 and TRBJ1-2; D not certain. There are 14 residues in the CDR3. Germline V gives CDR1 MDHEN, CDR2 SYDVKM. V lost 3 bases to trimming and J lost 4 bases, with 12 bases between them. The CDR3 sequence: CASSFTGSFYGYTF. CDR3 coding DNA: TGTGCCAGCAGTTTTACGGGCAGCTTCTATGGCTACACCTTC.

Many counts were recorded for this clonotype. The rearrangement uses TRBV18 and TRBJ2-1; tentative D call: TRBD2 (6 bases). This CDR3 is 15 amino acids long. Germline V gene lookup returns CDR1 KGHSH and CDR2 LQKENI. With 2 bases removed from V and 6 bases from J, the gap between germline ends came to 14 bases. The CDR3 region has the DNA TGTGCCAGCTCACCAGGGACTCCCGGACCCAATGAGCAGTTCTTC. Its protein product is CASSPGTPGPNEQFF.

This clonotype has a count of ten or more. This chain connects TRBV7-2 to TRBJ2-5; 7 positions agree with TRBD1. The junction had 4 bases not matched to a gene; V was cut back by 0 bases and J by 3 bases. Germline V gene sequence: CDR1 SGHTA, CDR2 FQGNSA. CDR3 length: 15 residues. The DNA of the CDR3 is TGTGCCAGCAGCTTAGCCAGGGGGAAGGAAGAGACCCAGTACTTC. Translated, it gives CASSLARGKEETQYF.

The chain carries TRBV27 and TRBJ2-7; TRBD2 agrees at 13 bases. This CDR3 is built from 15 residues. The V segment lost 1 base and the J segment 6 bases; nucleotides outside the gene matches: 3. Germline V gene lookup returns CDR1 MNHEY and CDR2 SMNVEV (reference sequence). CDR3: CASSLFGTSGIEQYF. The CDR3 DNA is TGTGCCAGCAGTTTATTCGGGACTAGCGGGATCGAGCAGTACTTC.

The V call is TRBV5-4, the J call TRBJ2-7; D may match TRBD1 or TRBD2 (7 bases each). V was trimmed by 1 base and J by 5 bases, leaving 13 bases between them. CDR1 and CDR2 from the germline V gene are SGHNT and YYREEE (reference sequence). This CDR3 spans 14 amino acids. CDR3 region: CASSLRGRGHEQYF. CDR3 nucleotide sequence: TGTGCCAGCAGCTTGCGGGGGAGGGGGCACGAGCAGTACTTC.

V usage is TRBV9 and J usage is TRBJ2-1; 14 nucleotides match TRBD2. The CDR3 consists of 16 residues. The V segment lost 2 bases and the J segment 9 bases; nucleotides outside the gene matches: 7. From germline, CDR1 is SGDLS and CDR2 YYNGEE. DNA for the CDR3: TGTGCCAGCAGCGTTGGGACTAGCGGGGGCTCAGGTGAGCAGTTCTTC. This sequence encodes CASSVGTSGGSGEQFF.

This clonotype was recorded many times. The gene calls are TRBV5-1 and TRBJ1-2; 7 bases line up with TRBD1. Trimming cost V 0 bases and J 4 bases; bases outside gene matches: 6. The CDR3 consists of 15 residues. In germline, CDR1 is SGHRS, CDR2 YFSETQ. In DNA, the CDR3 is TGCGCCAGCAGCTTGGGCACCGGGACAGTCTATGGCTACACCTTC. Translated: CASSLGTGTVYGYTF.

CDR3 residues: CASSPDRDRGPFNYEQYF. The CDR3 DNA reads TGTGCCAGCAGCCCGGACCGGGACAGGGGACCCTTTAACTACGAGCAGTACTTC. The chain has TRBV12-3 or TRBV12-4 and TRBJ2-7; 10 bases are shared with TRBD1. V lost 6 bases to trimming and J lost 3 bases; unmatched junction nucleotides: 17. The CDR3 covers 18 residues.

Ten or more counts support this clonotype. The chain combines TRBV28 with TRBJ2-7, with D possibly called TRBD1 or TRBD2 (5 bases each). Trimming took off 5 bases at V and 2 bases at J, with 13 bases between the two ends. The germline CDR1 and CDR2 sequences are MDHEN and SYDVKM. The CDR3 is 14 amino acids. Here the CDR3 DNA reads TGTGCCAGCAGTCAGGGACGGGTTACCTACGAGCAGTACTTC. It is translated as CASSQGRVTYEQYF.

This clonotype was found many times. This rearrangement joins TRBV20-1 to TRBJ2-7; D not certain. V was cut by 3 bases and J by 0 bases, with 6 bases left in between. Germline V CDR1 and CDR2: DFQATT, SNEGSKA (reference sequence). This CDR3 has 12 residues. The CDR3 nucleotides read TGCAGTGCTAGGCGTAGCTCCTACGAGCAGTACTTC. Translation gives CSARRSSYEQYF.

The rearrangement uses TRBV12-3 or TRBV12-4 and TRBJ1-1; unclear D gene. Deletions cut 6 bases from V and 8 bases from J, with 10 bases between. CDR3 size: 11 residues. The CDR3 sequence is CASRFRSEAFF. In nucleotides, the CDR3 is TGTGCCAGCAGGTTTCGGAGCGAAGCTTTCTTT.

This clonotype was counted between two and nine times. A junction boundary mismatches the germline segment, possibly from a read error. CDR3 in amino acids: CAASRELGDWGQPQHF. In nucleotides, the CDR3 is TGTGCCGCCAGCAGAGAGCTGGGGGATTGGGGTCAGCCCCAGCATTTT. The chain couples TRBV15 to TRBJ1-5, with TRBD1 as a possible D gene (5 bases). Germline CDR1 is LNHNV and CDR2 is YYDKDF (reference sequence). The CDR3 contains 16 residues.